The rows below give T cell receptor beta chains drawn from one sample of a study of cytomegalovirus exposure and HLA in healthy donors. This table comes from immunoSEQ multiplex PCR, and its TCRdb copy is limited to in-frame clones, with some not included. The sample holds approximately 160,000 clones; less than 90% are singletons and the top ten take roughly 6%. Sequenced material: PBMCs. The receptors here all came from a woman in her thirties in good health and CMV-seronegative. Each CDR3 is given with its conserved first and last residue. Fields, in order: CDR3 protein, clone size, V gene, J gene, D gene. D genes are given only for firm matches. Only some rows state a clone size, as once, few, many or a class for expanded clones.

CASRTGVNEQFF,.,TRBV4-1,TRBJ2-1,TRBD1
CASRPTPNTGELFF,.,TRBV5-1,TRBJ2-2,.
CATSRVKVRRGGGYTF,once,TRBV15,TRBJ1-2,.
CAIRRTGLLSNYGYTF,.,TRBV10-3,TRBJ1-2,TRBD1
CASSLDGTGGSEQYF,.,TRBV5-4,TRBJ2-7,TRBD1
CASCRGAGVDEQYF,once,TRBV10-1,TRBJ2-7,.
CASSPHRGPETQYF,.,TRBV7-2,TRBJ2-5,TRBD1
CASSLGEGGKLFF,.,TRBV7-6,TRBJ1-4,.
CASSANRDRGRYYGYTF,.,TRBV25-1,TRBJ1-2,TRBD1
CASSQDRNYGYTF,few,TRBV18,TRBJ1-2,TRBD1
CASSRDRETEAFF,.,TRBV5-4,TRBJ1-1,TRBD1
CASSYSTLNQPQHF,.,TRBV27,TRBJ1-5,.
CSVEGQQNTEAFF,.,TRBV29-1,TRBJ1-1,.
CASSPVAGMDNSPLHF,.,TRBV18,TRBJ1-6,.
CSTSGQSGVMNTEAFF,.,TRBV29-1,TRBJ1-1,.
CAISEYSNQPQHF,once,TRBV10-3,TRBJ1-5,.
CAISEGETSEQYF,few,TRBV10-3,TRBJ2-7,.
CASRLLVHPSEQFF,once,TRBV28,TRBJ2-1,.
CASSYQQGNEQFF,.,TRBV11-3,TRBJ2-1,.
CASRGEGVGYEQYF,.,TRBV10-2,TRBJ2-7,.
CASRWGPNEQFF,.,TRBV6-5,TRBJ2-1,.
CASSPTSGNTEAFF,.,TRBV18,TRBJ1-1,.
CASSLGETGGNEQFF,once,TRBV11-3,TRBJ2-1,.
CSVGDRGDYGYTF,.,TRBV29-1,TRBJ1-2,TRBD1
CASNGITGELFF,.,TRBV6-1,TRBJ2-2,.
CASSFSGFYEQYF,.,TRBV28,TRBJ2-7,.
CASSFMGGYTDTQYF,.,TRBV5-1,TRBJ2-3,.
CASSLTSGGFSYNEQFF,.,TRBV7-9,TRBJ2-1,TRBD2
CASSLTSTDTQYF,.,TRBV5-1,TRBJ2-3,.
CASTGANTGELFF,.,TRBV6-6,TRBJ2-2,.
CASSSPMVFEQYF,.,TRBV28,TRBJ2-7,.
CASSLGGAGTEAFF,.,TRBV11-2,TRBJ1-1,.